Sequencing of this T cell receptor beta chain was carried out in a study of cytomegalovirus exposure and HLA in healthy donors. Broader study findings: Specificity for CMV antigens was confirmed in vitro for a few of the CMV-associated chains. Indistinguishable V segments, including TRBV6-2 and TRBV6-3, were excluded.

Note on this clone: The antigen is not known.

Per the germline V gene, CDR1 is SGHAT and CDR2 is FQNNGV. V shed 3 bases, J shed 4 bases, and the junction held 6 bases outside the gene matches. The CDR3 contains 16 residues. Use of 60 Vbeta and 13 Jbeta primers characterized the PCR. Measured with immunoSEQ multiplex PCR; TCRdb has only the in-frame clones, and not every one. The table records roughly 190,000 clones, roughly 9.5% of them present only once. V gene TRBV11-2 combines with J gene TRBJ2-3; TRBD2 agrees at 11 bases. The sample consisted of PBMCs. The source is a woman in her thirties in good health and CMV-seropositive. CDR3 region: CASSFILAGGADTQYF. DNA for the CDR3: TGTGCCAGCAGCTTTATCCTAGCGGGAGGTGCAGATACGCAGTATTTT.